These 7 T cell receptor beta chains were all obtained from the same sample, sequenced in a study of T cells after yellow fever vaccination. TCRdb processed the 5' RACE reads anew with MiXCR; each CDR3 protein has one entry. The sample shows about 550,000 distinct CDR3 sequences, roughly a fifth of them seen only once. Sample: PBMCs, taken 15 days after the yellow fever booster vaccination. Every receptor here comes from a man younger than 45 who received the YFV17D yellow fever vaccine.

This clonotype showed up just a few times. The chain combines TRBV11-2 with TRBJ1-1; D remains unclear. In germline, CDR1 is SGHAT, CDR2 FQNNGV. The CDR3 consists of 18 residues. V was clipped by 0 bases and J by 1 base, with 18 bases between them. This CDR3 reads CASSLDLGKGRKNTEAFF. The CDR3 DNA reads as TGTGCCAGCAGCTTAGATCTGGGGAAAGGGCGGAAGAACACTGAAGCTTTCTTT.

This clonotype was detected only a few times. V and J are TRBV28 and TRBJ2-4, with D uncertain. Germline V lookup: CDR1 MDHEN, CDR2 SYDVKM. The CDR3 is made up of 12 amino acids. V lost 2 bases and J lost 3, with 2 bases in between. The CDR3 loop is CASSLNKNIQYF. The CDR3 coding sequence is TGTGCCAGCAGTTTAAACAAAAACATTCAGTACTTC.

This clonotype was seen more than once but under ten times. The chain carries TRBV20-1 and TRBJ1-1; D is unresolved. Germline values: CDR1 DFQATT, CDR2 SNEGSKA (reference sequence). The V and J ends lost 6 bases and 8 bases respectively, with 16 bases between them. The CDR3 is 12 residues long. DNA for the CDR3: TGCAGTGCCCCTTTTCAAGGATCGGAAGCTTTCTTT. This codes for CSAPFQGSEAFF.

The V and J genes are TRBV20-1 and TRBJ2-1; 7 bases align to TRBD2. J lost 1 base, V lost 0 bases, and 9 bases had no gene match. The length of the CDR3 is 17 residues. Germline values: CDR1 DFQATT, CDR2 SNEGSKA (reference sequence). The CDR3 nucleotides read TGCAGTGCTAGAGATTCTACGGCTAGCGGATCCTACAATGAGCAGTTCTTC. Translation: CSARDSTASGSYNEQFF.

This clonotype was seen a few times. The chain joins TRBV6-5 to TRBJ2-3, with D possibly being TRBD2 (5 bases). Trimming cost V 0 bases and J 1 base, with 5 bases left between them. This CDR3 region has 14 residues. The V gene's germline CDR1 is MNHEY and CDR2 SVGAGI. CDR3 bases: TGTGCCAGCAGTTACTCGAGGGGCACAGATACGCAGTATTTT. Amino acid sequence: CASSYSRGTDTQYF.

The chain carries TRBV10-2 and TRBJ1-5, with TRBD1 identical over 7 bases. Germline loops: CDR1 WSHSY, CDR2 SAAADI. This CDR3 comprises 17 residues. With 0 bases clipped from V and 1 base from J, the junction kept 6 bases outside the gene matches. The CDR3 here is CASSESTGVESNQPQHF. The CDR3, as DNA: TGCGCCAGCAGTGAGTCCACAGGGGTTGAGAGCAATCAGCCCCAGCATTTT.

This clonotype was picked up a small number of times. This sequence joins TRBV13 and TRBJ2-7; no clear D. The germline V gene encodes CDR1 PRHDT and CDR2 FYEKMQ (reference sequence). The CDR3 is 14 residues long. V lost 2 bases and J lost 2, with 10 bases in between. CDR3 bases: TGTGCCAGCAGCTTAAGTCAGGATACCTACGAGCAGTACTTC. Amino acid sequence: CASSLSQDTYEQYF. Variable domain in full (rest from reference TRBV13 and TRBJ2-7): AAGVIQSPRHLIKEKRETATLKCYPIPRHDTVYWYQQGPGQDPQFLISFYEKMQSDKGSIPDRFSAQQFSDYHSELNMSSLELGDSALYFCASSLSQDTYEQYFGPGTRLTVT.